This entry features one T cell receptor (beta chain) sequence. Its antigen is unknown. Sequenced by immunoSEQ multiplex PCR; TCRdb stores in-frame clones only, minus some. The sample has thousands of clones; 65% to 80% are singletons. Patients had resection in Japan or China between about 2013 and 2017. Nucleic acids came from premalignant or tumor cells enriched by macro-dissection. The data were obtained in a study of immune evolution from preneoplasia to lung adenocarcinoma. Whole-study context: HLA loss of heterozygosity: about 7% AIS, roughly 15% MIA, roughly 35% ADC, none AAH.

Study findings and constraints: Top clone share appeared to fall from AAH through AIS, MIA, adenocarcinoma.

The sample taken for sequencing was FFPE minimally invasive lung adenocarcinoma tissue. The sequence was collected from a person aged 50-69 years with lung adenocarcinoma.

The CDR3 is CASTPGPSSDEQFF. CDR3 DNA sequence: TGCGCCAGCACCCCGGGACCATCTTCGGATGAGCAGTTCTTC. The chain has TRBV5-1 and TRBJ2-1; D is perhaps TRBD1 or TRBD2 (5 bases each). Germline-derived CDR1 and CDR2 are SGHRS and YFSETQ. CDR3 size: 14 residues. With 6 bases removed from V and 8 bases from J, the gap between germline ends came to 18 bases.